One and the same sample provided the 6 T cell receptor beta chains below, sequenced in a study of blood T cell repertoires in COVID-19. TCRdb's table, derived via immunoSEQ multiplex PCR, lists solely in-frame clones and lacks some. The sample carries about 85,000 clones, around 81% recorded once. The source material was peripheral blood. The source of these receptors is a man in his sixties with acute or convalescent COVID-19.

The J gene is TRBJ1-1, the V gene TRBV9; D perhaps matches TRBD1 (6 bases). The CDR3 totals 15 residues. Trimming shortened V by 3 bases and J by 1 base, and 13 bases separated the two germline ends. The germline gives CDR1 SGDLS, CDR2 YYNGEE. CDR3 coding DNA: TGTGCCAGCAGCGCCACCGGGACACAGAACACTGAAGCTTTCTTT. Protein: CASSATGTQNTEAFF.

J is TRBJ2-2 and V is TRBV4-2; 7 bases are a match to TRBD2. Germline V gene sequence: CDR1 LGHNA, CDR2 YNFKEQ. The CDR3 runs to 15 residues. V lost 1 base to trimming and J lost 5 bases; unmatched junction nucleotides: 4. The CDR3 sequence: CASSQAGGFTGELFF. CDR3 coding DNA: TGTGCCAGCAGCCAAGCGGGGGGATTTACCGGGGAGCTGTTTTTT.

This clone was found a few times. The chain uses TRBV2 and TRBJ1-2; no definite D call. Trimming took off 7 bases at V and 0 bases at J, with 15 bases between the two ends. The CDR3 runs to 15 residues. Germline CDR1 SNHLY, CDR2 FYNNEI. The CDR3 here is CASNPDGRANYGYTF. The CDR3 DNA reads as TGTGCCAGCAACCCGGACGGGAGAGCTAACTATGGCTACACCTTC.

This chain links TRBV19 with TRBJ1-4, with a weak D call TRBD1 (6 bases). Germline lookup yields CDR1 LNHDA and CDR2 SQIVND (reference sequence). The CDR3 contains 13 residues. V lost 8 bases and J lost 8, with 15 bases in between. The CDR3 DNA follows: TGTGCCAGTGAGGGGGATAAGGGGGAAAAACTGTTTTTT. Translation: CASEGDKGEKLFF. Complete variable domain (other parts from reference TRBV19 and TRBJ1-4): DGGITQSPKYLFRKEGQNVTLSCEQNLNHDAMYWYRQDPGQGLRLIYYSQIVNDFQKGDIAEGYSVSREKKESFPLTVTSAQKNPTAFYLCASEGDKGEKLFFGSGTQLSVL.

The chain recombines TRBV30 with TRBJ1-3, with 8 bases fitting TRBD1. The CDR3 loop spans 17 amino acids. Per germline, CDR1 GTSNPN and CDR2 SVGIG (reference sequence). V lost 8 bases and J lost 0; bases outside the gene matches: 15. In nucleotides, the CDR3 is TGTGCCACCTCGGACAGGGCTCCTACGAGCTCTGGAAACACCATATATTTT. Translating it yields CATSDRAPTSSGNTIYF. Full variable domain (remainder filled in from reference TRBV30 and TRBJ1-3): SQTIHQWPATLVQPVGSPLSLECTVEGTSNPNLYWYRQAAGRGLQLLFYSVGIGQISSEVPQNLSASRPQDRQFILSSKKLLLSDSGFYLCATSDRAPTSSGNTIYFGEGSWLTVV.

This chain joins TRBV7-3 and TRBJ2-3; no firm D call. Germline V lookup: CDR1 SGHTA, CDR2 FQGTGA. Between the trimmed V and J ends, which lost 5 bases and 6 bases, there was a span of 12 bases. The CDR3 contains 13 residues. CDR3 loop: CASSPPSSDTQYF. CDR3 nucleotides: TGTGCCAGCAGCCCCCCCAGTAGCGATACGCAGTATTTT.